Listed below are T cell receptor beta chains from one sample, sequenced in a study of molecular identifiers for immune sequencing clone quantification. Each CDR3 protein is one row after TCRdb ran MiXCR on the PCR reads. The sample records 79,000 or so distinct CDR3 sequences, about 23% being singletons. Sequenced: naive CD8+ T cells from blood, with Jurkat cell RNA spiked in. The receptors derive from a human donor in good health. Some libraries in this study had Jurkat cell RNA spiked in. The CDR3 runs from the conserved cysteine through the conserved F or W. Fields, in order: clone size, V gene, J gene, D gene, CDR3 protein, CDR3 DNA. The D gene is left open where the match is weak. Size tells how often a clone was seen (once, few, many) or the class of an expanded clone, and some rows leave it out.

many,TRBV7-9,TRBJ1-2,.,CASSTTANYGYTF,TGTGCCAGCAGCACGACAGCTAACTATGGCTACACCTTC
few,TRBV6-2/TRBV6-3,TRBJ2-5,.,CASSYWSLRHYQETQYF,TGTGCCAGCAGTTACTGGTCCCTACGGCACTACCAAGAGACCCAGTACTTC
many,TRBV6-2/TRBV6-3,TRBJ1-1,.,CASSHLTVNTEAFF,TGTGCCAGCAGTCACCTGACAGTTAACACTGAAGCTTTCTTT
.,TRBV15,TRBJ2-1,.,CATSSGRMVEQFF,TGTGCCACCAGCAGCGGGAGAATGGTAGAGCAGTTCTTC
many,TRBV4-1,TRBJ2-3,.,CASSQVQGPGLDTQYF,TGCGCCAGCAGCCAAGTTCAAGGGCCAGGGTTGGATACGCAGTATTTT
many,TRBV12-3/TRBV12-4,TRBJ2-7,.,CASSFGRSSYEQYF,TGTGCCAGCAGTTTCGGCAGGAGCTCCTACGAGCAGTACTTC
.,TRBV19,TRBJ2-6,.,CASSRTVGANVLTF,TGTGCCAGTAGTAGGACAGTTGGGGCCAACGTCCTGACTTTC
.,TRBV6-2/TRBV6-3,TRBJ1-1,.,CASSRRTYTEAFF,TGTGCCAGCAGTCGTAGGACCTACACTGAAGCTTTCTTT
many,TRBV28,TRBJ1-1,.,CASRLIGATEAFF,TGTGCCAGCAGACTCATCGGAGCCACTGAAGCTTTCTTT
few,TRBV4-1,TRBJ2-7,TRBD1,CASSQVETGGYEQYF,TGCGCCAGCAGCCAAGTCGAGACAGGGGGCTACGAGCAGTACTTC
.,TRBV6-4,TRBJ1-1,.,CASSDTGGGTEAFF,TGTGCCAGCAGTGACACGGGAGGTGGAACTGAAGCTTTCTTT
few,TRBV7-9,TRBJ2-7,TRBD2,CASSPRAGENREQYF,TGTGCCAGCAGCCCTCGGGCGGGAGAGAATCGCGAGCAGTACTTC
.,TRBV27,TRBJ2-7,TRBD2,CASSSTTSGREQYF,TGTGCCAGCAGTTCCACTACTAGCGGAAGAGAGCAGTACTTC
many,TRBV6-5,TRBJ2-7,TRBD1,CASSPGTESYEQYF,TGTGCCAGCAGTCCCGGGACAGAATCCTACGAGCAGTACTTC
many,TRBV29-1,TRBJ1-2,.,CSVEIHTRLTF,TGCAGCGTTGAAATTCACACCCGTCTCACCTTC
.,TRBV29-1,TRBJ2-5,.,CSVYPRGALGETQYF,TGCAGCGTTTACCCCCGGGGGGCTCTGGGAGAGACCCAGTACTTC
.,TRBV28,TRBJ2-7,.,CASSLTPSYEQYF,TGTGCCAGCAGTTTAACACCCTCCTACGAGCAGTACTTC
many,TRBV6-5,TRBJ1-1,TRBD1,CASRPQGSTEAFF,TGTGCCAGCAGACCACAGGGGAGCACTGAAGCTTTCTTT
.,TRBV27,TRBJ2-5,TRBD2,CASTPIGGQGGNGETQYF,TGTGCCAGCACACCCATCGGAGGGCAGGGAGGGAACGGTGAGACCCAGTACTTC
.,TRBV4-1,TRBJ2-5,.,CASSPNLQASGGMVETQYF,TGCGCCAGCAGCCCGAACCTCCAAGCGAGTGGGGGAATGGTTGAGACCCAGTACTTC
.,TRBV29-1,TRBJ1-2,.,CSVEGRESNYGYTF,TGCAGCGTTGAAGGGCGGGAAAGTAACTATGGCTACACCTTC
.,TRBV19,TRBJ2-1,TRBD2,CASSPSGGLIGYEQFF,TGTGCCAGTAGTCCTTCGGGGGGTCTAATAGGCTATGAGCAGTTCTTC
many,TRBV11-2,TRBJ2-3,.,CASSKGVDTQYF,TGTGCCAGCAGCAAGGGTGTAGATACGCAGTATTTT
.,TRBV4-1,TRBJ2-2,.,CASSQDGGFNTGELFF,TGCGCCAGCAGCCAAGATGGCGGATTTAACACCGGGGAGCTGTTTTTT
.,TRBV9,TRBJ2-7,.,CASSPEWGSHEQYF,TGTGCCAGCAGCCCAGAGTGGGGATCCCACGAGCAGTACTTC
many,TRBV28,TRBJ1-2,.,CASSLHNGYTF,TGTGCCAGCAGTTTGCACAATGGCTACACCTTC
few,TRBV4-1,TRBJ2-7,.,CASSHGVAYEQYF,TGCGCCAGCAGCCACGGGGTGGCCTACGAGCAGTACTTC
.,TRBV29-1,TRBJ2-7,.,CSVQTGSYERYF,TGCAGCGTCCAAACAGGGTCCTACGAGCGGTACTTC
many,TRBV10-3,TRBJ1-6,TRBD1,CAISESGTGYSSPLHF,TGTGCCATCAGTGAATCCGGGACAGGGTATAGTTCACCCCTCCACTTT
few,TRBV12-3/TRBV12-4,TRBJ1-4,TRBD1,CASTLTGLSEKLFF,TGTGCCAGCACCCTGACAGGGTTGAGTGAAAAACTGTTTTTT
.,TRBV11-2,TRBJ1-1,.,CASSLDPWTANTEAFF,TGTGCCAGCAGCTTAGATCCATGGACAGCTAACACTGAAGCTTTCTTT
once,TRBV4-1,TRBJ1-5,.,CASSQVYAHSNQPQHF,TGCGCCAGCAGCCAAGTGTACGCCCATAGCAATCAGCCCCAGCATTTT
many,TRBV6-1,TRBJ2-7,TRBD2,CASNEAWGGFYEQYF,TGTGCCAGCAATGAGGCGTGGGGGGGATTCTACGAGCAGTACTTC
many,TRBV7-2,TRBJ2-5,TRBD2,CASSLGAGGQETQYF,TGTGCCAGCAGCTTGGGGGCGGGGGGGCAAGAGACCCAGTACTTC
.,TRBV30,TRBJ1-5,TRBD1,CAWSWTGGTQPQHF,TGTGCCTGGAGTTGGACAGGTGGGACTCAGCCCCAGCATTTT
.,TRBV5-5,TRBJ2-2,.,CASSSSGYYGSFPGELFF,TGTGCCAGCAGCTCGAGCGGCTATTATGGAAGTTTCCCCGGGGAGCTGTTTTTT
many,TRBV2,TRBJ2-7,TRBD1,CASSDWGQGAGEQYF,TGTGCCAGCAGTGACTGGGGACAGGGGGCTGGCGAGCAGTACTTC
few,TRBV7-2,TRBJ1-3,TRBD1,CASSEGTASGNTIYF,TGTGCCAGCAGCGAAGGGACAGCCTCTGGAAACACCATATATTTT
.,TRBV12-3/TRBV12-4,TRBJ2-6,TRBD1,CASSLEGQGNSGAKVLTF,TGTGCCAGCAGTTTAGAAGGACAGGGAAACTCTGGGGCCAAAGTCCTGACTTTC
many,TRBV12-3/TRBV12-4,TRBJ2-3,.,CASSPRDSYTDTQYF,TGTGCCAGCAGTCCCAGGGACTCATACACAGATACGCAGTATTTT
many,TRBV7-9,TRBJ2-7,.,CASSLVLHPYEQYF,TGTGCCAGCAGCTTAGTCTTGCATCCCTACGAGCAGTACTTC
many,TRBV5-1,TRBJ2-1,TRBD2,CASSWTSGRASYNEQFF,TGCGCCAGCAGCTGGACTAGCGGGAGGGCCTCTTACAATGAGCAGTTCTTC
.,TRBV4-3,TRBJ1-1,.,CASSQDRFGNAEAFF,TGCGCCAGCAGCCAAGATAGGTTCGGAAACGCTGAAGCTTTCTTT
few,TRBV27,TRBJ2-1,.,CASSLRLAVPSYNEQFF,TGTGCCAGCAGTTTGAGGTTAGCGGTACCTTCCTACAATGAGCAGTTCTTC
many,TRBV29-1,TRBJ2-7,TRBD1,CSVEGQGARYEQYF,TGCAGCGTTGAGGGCCAGGGGGCGCGTTACGAGCAGTACTTC
medium-sized,TRBV6-5,TRBJ2-7,.,CASSWGESSYEQYF,TGTGCCAGCAGTTGGGGAGAGAGCTCCTACGAGCAGTACTTC
.,TRBV20-1,TRBJ2-3,TRBD2,CSAISPGTSESTDTQYF,TGCAGTGCTATTTCCCCCGGGACTAGCGAAAGCACAGATACGCAGTATTTT
many,TRBV13,TRBJ2-7,.,CASSHGGEQYF,TGTGCCAGCAGCCATGGGGGAGAGCAGTACTTC
.,TRBV15,TRBJ2-7,.,CATSRDRGDDEQYF,TGTGCCACCAGCAGAGATAGAGGGGACGACGAGCAGTACTTC
.,TRBV12-3/TRBV12-4,TRBJ2-3,TRBD1,CASRGFRDRQKGPSDTQYF,TGTGCCAGCAGAGGATTTAGGGACAGGCAGAAGGGGCCCTCAGATACGCAGTATTTT
.,TRBV9,TRBJ2-7,TRBD1,CASSAGQGDYEQYF,TGTGCCAGCAGCGCAGGACAGGGGGACTACGAGCAGTACTTC